These T cell receptor beta chains were read from a single sample in a study of blood T cell repertoires in COVID-19. TCRdb's copy holds only in-frame clones and misses some; the assay was immunoSEQ multiplex PCR. This sample has around 80,000 clones, with roughly four fifths found just once. Material: peripheral blood. These receptors were taken from a woman at least 80 years old with active or convalescent COVID-19. Each CDR3 is given with its conserved first and last residue. Fields, in order: D gene, J gene, clone size, V gene, CDR3 protein, CDR3 DNA. A D gene is named only where the DNA matches it firmly. Clone size is stated in some rows and not others, as once, few, many or a class when expanded.

D gene: -
J gene: TRBJ2-5
clone size: -
V gene: TRBV13
CDR3 protein: CASSLGRGPETQYF
CDR3 DNA: TGTGCCAGCAGCCTGGGGCGGGGGCCAGAGACCCAGTACTTC

D gene: TRBD1
J gene: TRBJ2-3
clone size: -
V gene: TRBV2
CDR3 protein: CASVEGAGTDTQYF
CDR3 DNA: TGTGCCAGCGTCGAGGGGGCTGGCACAGATACGCAGTATTTT

D gene: -
J gene: TRBJ2-3
clone size: -
V gene: TRBV18
CDR3 protein: CASSRNRDTQYF
CDR3 DNA: TGTGCCAGCTCACGAAACAGGGATACGCAGTATTTT

D gene: TRBD1
J gene: TRBJ2-7
clone size: -
V gene: TRBV9
CDR3 protein: CASSTTTGGADEQYF
CDR3 DNA: TGTGCCAGCAGCACCACGACAGGGGGCGCGGACGAGCAGTACTTC

D gene: -
J gene: TRBJ2-6
clone size: -
V gene: TRBV30
CDR3 protein: CAWGRQLSGANVLTF
CDR3 DNA: TGTGCCTGGGGCCGTCAACTCTCTGGGGCCAACGTCCTGACTTTC

D gene: -
J gene: TRBJ2-3
clone size: -
V gene: TRBV19
CDR3 protein: CASSIGPRDTQYF
CDR3 DNA: TGTGCCAGTAGTATAGGGCCACGAGATACGCAGTATTTT

D gene: -
J gene: TRBJ2-7
clone size: few
V gene: TRBV7-2
CDR3 protein: CASSSAVLSYEQYF
CDR3 DNA: TGTGCCAGCAGCTCCGCGGTACTCTCCTACGAGCAGTACTTC

D gene: -
J gene: TRBJ2-3
clone size: -
V gene: TRBV6-5
CDR3 protein: CASSYSARKDTQYF
CDR3 DNA: TGTGCCAGCAGTTACTCGGCCAGGAAAGATACGCAGTATTTT

D gene: TRBD2
J gene: TRBJ2-1
clone size: -
V gene: TRBV11-2
CDR3 protein: CASSLRLAGAQREQFF
CDR3 DNA: TGTGCCAGCAGCCTGAGACTAGCGGGGGCCCAAAGGGAGCAGTTCTTC

D gene: -
J gene: TRBJ1-2
clone size: -
V gene: TRBV7-9
CDR3 protein: CASSLRTGGYTF
CDR3 DNA: TGTGCCAGCAGCTTACGGACTGGCGGCTACACCTTC

D gene: TRBD2
J gene: TRBJ2-1
clone size: -
V gene: TRBV4-3
CDR3 protein: CASSQYTGASGYNEQFF
CDR3 DNA: TGCGCCAGCAGCCAATATACTGGGGCTAGCGGGTACAATGAGCAGTTCTTC

D gene: TRBD1
J gene: TRBJ1-2
clone size: few
V gene: TRBV6-1
CDR3 protein: CASSQGSGGWSYGYTF
CDR3 DNA: TGTGCCAGCAGTCAAGGGTCAGGGGGTTGGTCTTATGGCTACACCTTC

D gene: -
J gene: TRBJ1-1
clone size: few
V gene: TRBV20-1
CDR3 protein: CSGGYPEAFF
CDR3 DNA: TGCAGCGGGGGGTACCCCGAAGCTTTCTTT

D gene: -
J gene: TRBJ2-1
clone size: -
V gene: TRBV5-6
CDR3 protein: CASSLFAGFSSYNEQFF
CDR3 DNA: TGTGCCAGCAGCTTGTTCGCAGGGTTCAGCTCCTACAATGAGCAGTTCTTC

D gene: TRBD1
J gene: TRBJ1-2
clone size: -
V gene: TRBV15
CDR3 protein: CATSRGQGSNYGYTF
CDR3 DNA: TGTGCCACCAGCAGAGGACAGGGATCTAACTATGGCTACACCTTC

D gene: -
J gene: TRBJ2-2
clone size: -
V gene: TRBV27
CDR3 protein: CASSLWGGGTNTGELFF
CDR3 DNA: TGTGCCAGCAGTTTATGGGGAGGGGGGACGAACACCGGGGAGCTGTTTTTT

D gene: -
J gene: TRBJ1-4
clone size: -
V gene: TRBV5-6
CDR3 protein: CASSLRVKGEKLFF
CDR3 DNA: TGTGCCAGCAGCCTTCGGGTAAAAGGTGAAAAACTGTTTTTT

D gene: -
J gene: TRBJ1-2
clone size: -
V gene: TRBV28
CDR3 protein: CASSGRVGWYGYTF
CDR3 DNA: TGTGCCAGCAGTGGCAGGGTAGGGTGGTATGGCTACACCTTC

D gene: -
J gene: TRBJ1-2
clone size: -
V gene: TRBV11-2
CDR3 protein: CASSPGTGYGYTF
CDR3 DNA: TGTGCCAGCAGCCCGGGTACAGGCTATGGCTACACCTTC

D gene: -
J gene: TRBJ1-5
clone size: -
V gene: TRBV7-8
CDR3 protein: CASSLALGGLPNQPQHF
CDR3 DNA: TGTGCCAGCAGCTTAGCCCTAGGAGGCCTACCCAATCAGCCCCAGCATTTT

D gene: -
J gene: TRBJ1-6
clone size: -
V gene: TRBV6-5
CDR3 protein: CAGGPTYNSPLHF
CDR3 DNA: TGTGCCGGGGGCCCGACCTATAATTCACCCCTCCACTTT

D gene: -
J gene: TRBJ1-1
clone size: -
V gene: TRBV6-2/TRBV6-3
CDR3 protein: CASSRIQEAAEAFF
CDR3 DNA: TGTGCCAGCAGCAGAATACAAGAGGCCGCTGAAGCTTTCTTT

D gene: -
J gene: TRBJ2-7
clone size: once
V gene: TRBV19
CDR3 protein: CASSVGLSTYEQYF
CDR3 DNA: TGTGCCAGTAGTGTCGGACTGTCTACCTACGAGCAGTACTTC

D gene: TRBD2
J gene: TRBJ2-1
clone size: -
V gene: TRBV4-3
CDR3 protein: CASSQRTSGSNNEQFF
CDR3 DNA: TGCGCCAGCAGCCAACGGACTAGCGGGAGTAACAATGAGCAGTTCTTC

D gene: TRBD2
J gene: TRBJ2-1
clone size: -
V gene: TRBV3-1/TRBV3-2
CDR3 protein: CASSPGRVRGEQFF
CDR3 DNA: TGTGCCAGCAGCCCGGGGAGGGTGAGAGGTGAGCAGTTCTTC

D gene: TRBD1
J gene: TRBJ1-2
clone size: -
V gene: TRBV2
CDR3 protein: CASREDRSNYGYTF
CDR3 DNA: TGTGCCAGCAGGGAGGACAGGTCCAACTATGGCTACACCTTC

D gene: -
J gene: TRBJ1-2
clone size: -
V gene: TRBV6-2/TRBV6-3
CDR3 protein: CASSYSAQLAGGYTF
CDR3 DNA: TGTGCCAGCAGTTACTCCGCCCAATTGGCGGGCGGCTACACCTTC

D gene: -
J gene: TRBJ1-2
clone size: -
V gene: TRBV7-2
CDR3 protein: CASSLDGGRQGYTF
CDR3 DNA: TGTGCCAGCAGCTTGGACGGGGGGCGGCAGGGCTACACCTTC

D gene: TRBD1
J gene: TRBJ2-6
clone size: -
V gene: TRBV5-1
CDR3 protein: CASSLRSGTENSGANVLTF
CDR3 DNA: TGCGCCAGCAGCTTACGATCCGGGACAGAGAACTCTGGGGCCAACGTCCTGACTTTC

D gene: -
J gene: TRBJ1-5
clone size: few
V gene: TRBV19
CDR3 protein: CASSGRDNQPQHF
CDR3 DNA: TGTGCCAGTAGTGGCAGGGATAATCAGCCCCAGCATTTT

D gene: -
J gene: TRBJ2-7
clone size: -
V gene: TRBV7-8
CDR3 protein: CASSLLESYEQYF
CDR3 DNA: TGTGCCAGCAGCTTATTGGAGTCCTACGAGCAGTACTTC

D gene: -
J gene: TRBJ2-3
clone size: -
V gene: TRBV3-1/TRBV3-2
CDR3 protein: CASSQAARASTDTQYF
CDR3 DNA: TGTGCCAGCAGCCAAGCGGCTAGAGCTAGCACAGATACGCAGTATTTT

D gene: -
J gene: TRBJ1-5
clone size: -
V gene: TRBV6-2/TRBV6-3
CDR3 protein: CASSSLRERGSNQPQHF
CDR3 DNA: TGTGCCAGCAGTTCCTTACGAGAGAGGGGGAGCAATCAGCCCCAGCATTTT

D gene: -
J gene: TRBJ2-5
clone size: -
V gene: TRBV3-1/TRBV3-2
CDR3 protein: CASSQDLRETQYF
CDR3 DNA: TGTGCCAGCAGCCAAGACCTGCGGGAGACCCAGTACTTC

D gene: TRBD1
J gene: TRBJ1-2
clone size: -
V gene: TRBV27
CDR3 protein: CASSTQTGGPDGYTF
CDR3 DNA: TGTGCCAGCAGTACCCAGACAGGGGGCCCCGATGGCTACACCTTC

D gene: TRBD2
J gene: TRBJ2-1
clone size: -
V gene: TRBV6-5
CDR3 protein: CASSPEAGGPNEQFF
CDR3 DNA: TGTGCCAGCAGCCCCGAAGCGGGGGGGCCTAATGAGCAGTTCTTC

D gene: TRBD2
J gene: TRBJ2-1
clone size: -
V gene: TRBV6-4
CDR3 protein: CASSLTSGVYNEQFF
CDR3 DNA: TGTGCCAGCAGTCTGACTAGCGGGGTCTACAATGAGCAGTTCTTC

D gene: TRBD1
J gene: TRBJ1-2
clone size: -
V gene: TRBV5-1
CDR3 protein: CASRRQGVIGYTF
CDR3 DNA: TGCGCCAGCAGACGACAGGGGGTAATAGGCTACACCTTC

D gene: -
J gene: TRBJ2-5
clone size: -
V gene: TRBV18
CDR3 protein: CASSPPWGETQYF
CDR3 DNA: TGTGCCAGCTCACCACCGTGGGGCGAGACCCAGTACTTC

D gene: TRBD1
J gene: TRBJ1-2
clone size: -
V gene: TRBV7-2
CDR3 protein: CASSYPGGVTDGYTF
CDR3 DNA: TGTGCCAGCAGTTACCCAGGGGGTGTAACGGATGGCTACACCTTC

D gene: TRBD1
J gene: TRBJ2-5
clone size: -
V gene: TRBV28
CDR3 protein: CASSLGTGLGTQYF
CDR3 DNA: TGTGCCAGCAGTTTAGGGACAGGCCTCGGGACCCAGTACTTC

D gene: -
J gene: TRBJ1-3
clone size: -
V gene: TRBV10-1
CDR3 protein: CASRTGSSGNTIYF
CDR3 DNA: TGCGCCAGCAGAACAGGGAGCTCTGGAAACACCATATATTTT

D gene: TRBD1
J gene: TRBJ1-3
clone size: -
V gene: TRBV6-4
CDR3 protein: CASSGPRTGISGNTIYF
CDR3 DNA: TGTGCCAGCAGCGGACCCCGGACAGGTATCTCTGGAAACACCATATATTTT

D gene: TRBD1
J gene: TRBJ2-7
clone size: -
V gene: TRBV6-2/TRBV6-3
CDR3 protein: CASSHGTVYEQYF
CDR3 DNA: TGTGCCAGCAGTCACGGGACAGTCTACGAGCAGTACTTC

D gene: -
J gene: TRBJ1-2
clone size: few
V gene: TRBV30
CDR3 protein: CAWSKGLDYGYTF
CDR3 DNA: TGTGCCTGGAGTAAGGGGTTAGACTATGGCTACACCTTC

D gene: TRBD1
J gene: TRBJ1-1
clone size: -
V gene: TRBV29-1
CDR3 protein: CSALPRDRGTEAFF
CDR3 DNA: TGCAGCGCCCTCCCGAGGGACAGGGGCACTGAAGCTTTCTTT